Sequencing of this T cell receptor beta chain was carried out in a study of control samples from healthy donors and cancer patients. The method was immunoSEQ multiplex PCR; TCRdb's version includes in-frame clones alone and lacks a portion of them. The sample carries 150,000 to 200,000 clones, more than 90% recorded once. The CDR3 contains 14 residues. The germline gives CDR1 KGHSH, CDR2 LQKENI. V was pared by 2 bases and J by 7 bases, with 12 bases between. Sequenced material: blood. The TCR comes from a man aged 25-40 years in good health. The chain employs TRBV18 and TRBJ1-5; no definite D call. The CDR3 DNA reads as TGTGCCAGCTCACCATGGGGAATGGAACAGCCCCAGCATTTT. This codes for CASSPWGMEQPQHF.